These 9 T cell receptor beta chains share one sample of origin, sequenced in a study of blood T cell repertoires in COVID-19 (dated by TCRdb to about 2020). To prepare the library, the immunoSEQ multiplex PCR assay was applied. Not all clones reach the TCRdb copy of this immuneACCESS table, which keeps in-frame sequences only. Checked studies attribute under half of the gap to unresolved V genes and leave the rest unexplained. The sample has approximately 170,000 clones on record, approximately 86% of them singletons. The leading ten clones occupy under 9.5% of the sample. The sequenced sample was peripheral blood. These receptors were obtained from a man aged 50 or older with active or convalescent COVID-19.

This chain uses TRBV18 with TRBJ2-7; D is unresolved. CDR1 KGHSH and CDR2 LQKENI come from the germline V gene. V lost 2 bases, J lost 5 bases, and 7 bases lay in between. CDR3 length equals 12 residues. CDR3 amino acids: CASSPSRHEQYF. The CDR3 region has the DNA TGTGCCAGCTCACCAAGCAGGCACGAGCAGTACTTC.

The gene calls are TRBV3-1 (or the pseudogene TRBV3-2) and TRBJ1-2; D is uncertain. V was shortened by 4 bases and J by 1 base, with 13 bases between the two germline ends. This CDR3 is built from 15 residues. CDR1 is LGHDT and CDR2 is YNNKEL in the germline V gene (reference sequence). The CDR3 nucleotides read TGTGCCAGCAGCCCCCCGATCGGGGATAACTATGGCTACACCTTC. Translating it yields CASSPPIGDNYGYTF.

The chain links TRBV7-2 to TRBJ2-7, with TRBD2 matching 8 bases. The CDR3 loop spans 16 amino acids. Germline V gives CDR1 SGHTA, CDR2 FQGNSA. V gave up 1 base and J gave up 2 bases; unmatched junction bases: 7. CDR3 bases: TGTGCCAGCAGCTTAGTAGGACTAGCTGGGGCCTACGAGCAGTACTTC. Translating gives CASSLVGLAGAYEQYF.

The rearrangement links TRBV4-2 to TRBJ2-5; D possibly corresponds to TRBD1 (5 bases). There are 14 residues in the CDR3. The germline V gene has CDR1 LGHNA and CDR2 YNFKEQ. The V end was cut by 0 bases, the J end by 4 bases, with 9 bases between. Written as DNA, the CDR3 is TGTGCCAGCAGCCAAGATGAAAGGGGAGAGACCCAGTACTTC. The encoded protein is CASSQDERGETQYF.

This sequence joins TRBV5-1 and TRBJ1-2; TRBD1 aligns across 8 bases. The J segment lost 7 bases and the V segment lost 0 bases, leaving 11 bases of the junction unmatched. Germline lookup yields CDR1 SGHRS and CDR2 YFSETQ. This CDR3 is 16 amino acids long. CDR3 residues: CASSLGPTGTGPGYTF. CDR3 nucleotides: TGCGCCAGCAGCTTGGGTCCAACCGGGACAGGTCCTGGCTACACCTTC. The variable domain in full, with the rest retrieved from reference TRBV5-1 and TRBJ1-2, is KAGVTQTPRYLIKTRGQQVTLSCSPISGHRSVSWYQQTPGQGLQFLFEYFSETQRNKGNFPGRFSGRQFSNSRSEMNVSTLELGDSALYLCASSLGPTGTGPGYTFGSGTRLTVV.

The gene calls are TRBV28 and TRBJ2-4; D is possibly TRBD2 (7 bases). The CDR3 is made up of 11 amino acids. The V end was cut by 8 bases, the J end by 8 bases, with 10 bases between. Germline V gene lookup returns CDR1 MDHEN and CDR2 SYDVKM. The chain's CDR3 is CASGRGDIQYF. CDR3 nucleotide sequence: TGTGCCAGCGGGAGGGGGGACATTCAGTACTTC.

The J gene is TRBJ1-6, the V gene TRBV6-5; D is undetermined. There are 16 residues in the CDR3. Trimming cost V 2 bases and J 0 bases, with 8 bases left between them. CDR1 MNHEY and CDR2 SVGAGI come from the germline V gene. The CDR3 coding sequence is TGTGCCAGCAGTTACGCACAAGTCTCCTATAATTCACCCCTCCACTTT. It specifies CASSYAQVSYNSPLHF.

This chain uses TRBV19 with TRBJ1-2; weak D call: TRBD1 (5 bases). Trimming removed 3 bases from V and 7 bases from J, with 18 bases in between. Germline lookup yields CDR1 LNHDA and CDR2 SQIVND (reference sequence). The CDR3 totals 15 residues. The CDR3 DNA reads TGTGCCAGTAGTATCCTGGGGCAGGGCTCAGGTGGCTACACCTTC. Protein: CASSILGQGSGGYTF.

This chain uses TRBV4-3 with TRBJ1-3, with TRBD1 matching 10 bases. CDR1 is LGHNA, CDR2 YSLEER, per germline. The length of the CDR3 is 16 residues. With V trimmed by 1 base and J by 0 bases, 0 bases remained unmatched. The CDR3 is CASSQGQGASGNTIYF. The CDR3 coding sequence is TGCGCCAGCAGCCAAGGACAGGGGGCCTCTGGAAACACCATATATTTT.